The source of this T cell receptor (beta chain) is a study of T cell repertoires in cytomegalovirus infection. From the reads, TCRdb called clonotypes with MiXCR, one entry per CDR3 protein. Of around 900,000 distinct CDR3 sequences listed, 25% to 40% are singletons. Trimming took off 0 bases at V and 0 bases at J, with 12 bases between the two ends. CDR3 length equals 15 residues. Germline V gives CDR1 DFQATT, CDR2 SNEGSKA (reference sequence). Remarks on this clonotype: The antigen remains undetermined.

The receptor was derived from a human donor in good health (CMV status not recorded). Some clones in this sample may be carry-over from other donors' samples. V and J are TRBV20-1 and TRBJ2-7; unclear D gene. The source was cultured CD8+ T cells from PBMCs, collected from culture after CMV antigen stimulation. The CDR3 sequence: CSAREGHYNSYEQYF. The CDR3 region has the DNA TGCAGTGCTAGAGAAGGGCACTACAACTCCTACGAGCAGTACTTC.